A single sample is the source of the 31 T cell receptor beta chains below, sequenced in a study of blood T cell repertoires in COVID-19. Here immunoSEQ multiplex PCR was the method, and the copy in TCRdb shows in-frame clones only, minus some. Of about 100,000 clones in the sample, 88% were seen once. The sequenced sample was peripheral blood. These receptors all stem from a human donor in a cohort sampled during active COVID-19.

V usage is TRBV5-6 and J usage is TRBJ2-7, with D possibly matching TRBD2 (5 bases). The CDR3 extends over 14 amino acids. Germline CDR1 is SGHDT and CDR2 is YYEEEE. V was cut by 0 bases and J by 2 bases, with 9 bases left in between. The DNA for the CDR3 is TGTGCCAGCAGCTTGGGTTCGGGAACCTACGAGCAGTACTTC. This codes for CASSLGSGTYEQYF.

The chain joins TRBV2 to TRBJ1-3, with unresolved D. The V gene's germline CDR1 is SNHLY and CDR2 FYNNEI. The CDR3 has 14 residues. V was shortened by 11 bases and J by 0 bases, with 14 bases between the two germline ends. The CDR3 sequence: CASQPRVSGNTIYF. CDR3 in DNA: TGTGCCTCCCAACCCCGGGTCTCTGGAAACACCATATATTTT.

In DNA, the CDR3 is TGCGCCAGCAGCCCGACCACAGGGGAGCAAAACATTCAGTACTTC. This sequence encodes CASSPTTGEQNIQYF. This chain links TRBV5-1 with TRBJ2-4; 7 bases are shared with TRBD1. Unmatched junction bases numbered 9, after V lost 4 bases and J lost 5 bases. Germline V gene sequence: CDR1 SGHRS, CDR2 YFSETQ. CDR3 length: 15 amino acids.

The J gene is TRBJ2-7, the V gene TRBV5-1; D may correspond to TRBD1 or TRBD2 (9 bases each). V lost 4 bases and J 4 bases, leaving 30 bases between the germline ends. There are 19 residues in the CDR3. Germline V gene sequence: CDR1 SGHRS, CDR2 YFSETQ. In DNA, the CDR3 is TGCGCCAGCAGCGGAAGGACAGGGGAACGCGGGAGGGCCTCTTACGAGCAGTACTTC. Amino acid sequence: CASSGRTGERGRASYEQYF.

The chain combines TRBV28 with TRBJ1-5, with TRBD1 matching 10 bases. The V and J ends lost 6 bases and 7 bases, in that order; junction bases with no gene match: 6. This CDR3 contains 14 residues. Germline CDR1 and CDR2: MDHEN and SYDVKM. The CDR3 nucleotides read TGTGCCAGCAGACCCGGGGACAGGGGACAGCCCCAGCATTTT. Its translation is CASRPGDRGQPQHF.

In this sample, this clone turned up a few times. Compared with germline, one end of the junction differs, possibly owing to a read error. This chain joins TRBV12-3 or TRBV12-4 and TRBJ1-1; 7 positions match TRBD1. The CDR3 has 13 residues. CDR3 sequence (DNA): TGTGCCAGCACTTTACAGGGGACAACTGAAGCTTTCTTT. It specifies CASTLQGTTEAFF.

Here the CDR3 reads CASSTPRGGRITGELFF. CDR3 sequence (DNA): TGTGCCAGCAGCACCCCCCGCGGAGGGAGGATCACCGGGGAGCTGTTTTTT. The chain couples TRBV9 to TRBJ2-2, with D perhaps matching TRBD2 (6 bases). Trimming shortened V by 4 bases and J by 4 bases, and 20 bases separated the two germline ends. Germline V gives CDR1 SGDLS, CDR2 YYNGEE. The CDR3 covers 17 residues.

The chain couples TRBV11-3 to TRBJ2-7; D is unclear. CDR3 length equals 14 residues. Deletions cut 5 bases from V and 0 bases from J, with 11 bases between. Germline CDR1 reads SGHNT; CDR2 reads YENEEA. The CDR3 sequence: CASSPRSSSYEQYF. CDR3 sequence (DNA): TGTGCCAGCAGCCCTCGTTCGAGCTCCTACGAGCAGTACTTC.

The rearrangement joins TRBV7-9 to TRBJ2-3; 9 positions agree with TRBD1. V shed 5 bases, J shed 6 bases, and the junction held 3 bases outside the gene matches. Germline lookup yields CDR1 SEHNR and CDR2 FQNEAQ (reference sequence). The CDR3 spans 13 residues. CDR3 sequence: CASSRDREDTQYF. The CDR3, as DNA: TGTGCCAGCAGCCGGGACAGGGAGGATACGCAGTATTTT.

This clone was picked up a small number of times. The rearrangement joins TRBV11-2 to TRBJ2-7; D is unresolved. V gave up 0 bases and J gave up 0 bases, with 9 bases separating them. This CDR3 region has 15 residues. CDR1 is SGHAT and CDR2 is FQNNGV in the germline V gene. The CDR3 nucleotides read TGTGCCAGCAGCTTAGATCCAGGCAGCTCCTACGAGCAGTACTTC. It specifies CASSLDPGSSYEQYF.

The count of this clone is one. This CDR3 is CASSYRGSYTQYF. The DNA of the CDR3 is TGTGCCAGCAGCTACCGAGGGTCCTATACGCAGTATTTT. This rearrangement joins TRBV14 to TRBJ2-3, with a possible D match to TRBD2 (5 bases). There are 13 residues in the CDR3. V shed 5 bases and J shed 7 bases, with 13 bases lying between them. Germline V lookup: CDR1 SGHDN, CDR2 FVKESK.

The rearrangement joins TRBV29-1 to TRBJ2-3; 9 nucleotides align to TRBD1. Per the germline V gene, CDR1 is SQVTM and CDR2 is ANQGSEA. V lost 1 base and J lost 3; bases outside the gene matches: 5. The CDR3 is 15 amino acids. This CDR3 is CSVEVLGQGTDTQYF. As DNA, the CDR3 is TGCAGCGTTGAAGTCCTAGGACAGGGGACAGATACGCAGTATTTT.

This clone is a singleton in its sample. The chain carries TRBV18 and TRBJ1-2; D call uncertain. Trimming took 3 bases from V and 1 from J, leaving 9 bases between them. CDR3 length equals 14 residues. The germline CDR1 and CDR2 sequences are KGHSH and LQKENI. CDR3 nucleotides: TGTGCCAGCTCACCCTCCCTAGATAACTATGGCTACACCTTC. Translating it yields CASSPSLDNYGYTF.

V and J are TRBV19 and TRBJ2-2; TRBD1 is a possible D gene (6 bases). Germline values: CDR1 LNHDA, CDR2 SQIVND (reference sequence). Deletions cut 6 bases from V and 1 base from J, with 12 bases between. The CDR3 runs to 15 residues. The CDR3 is CASRQRTVNTGELFF. The CDR3, as DNA: TGTGCCAGTAGACAAAGGACAGTGAACACCGGGGAGCTGTTTTTT.

This chain uses TRBV10-1 with TRBJ2-1; D is uncertain. Trimming removed 9 bases from V and 6 bases from J, with 15 bases in between. The length of the CDR3 is 13 residues. CDR1 and CDR2 (germline): WNHNN, SYGVQD (reference sequence). The CDR3 loop reads CASSHKTSNEQFF. The CDR3 region has the DNA TGCGCCAGTTCGCACAAGACTTCCAATGAGCAGTTCTTC.

The count of this clone is one. The chain recombines TRBV7-2 with TRBJ2-1; 10 bases fit TRBD2. Germline V lookup: CDR1 SGHTA, CDR2 FQGNSA. V lost 4 bases to trimming and J lost 7 bases; unmatched junction nucleotides: 7. The CDR3 covers 15 residues. The CDR3 DNA is TGTGCCAGCAGCTCACTAGCGGGAATAAGGAATGAGCAGTTCTTC. Amino acids: CASSSLAGIRNEQFF.

The chain couples TRBV4-2 to TRBJ1-1, with a tentative D call TRBD1 (6 bases). With 3 bases removed from V and 6 bases from J, the gap between germline ends came to 14 bases. Germline CDR1 is LGHNA and CDR2 is YNFKEQ. CDR3 length: 14 residues. DNA of the CDR3: TGTGCCAGCAGCCAGGATAGACAGGTCGCTGAAGCTTTCTTT. Its protein product is CASSQDRQVAEAFF.

This chain's CDR3 is CASSQSKNLRSQETQYF. CDR3 nucleotide sequence: TGCGCCAGCAGTCAATCGAAGAATTTAAGGAGTCAAGAGACCCAGTACTTC. The V gene is TRBV23-1, the J gene TRBJ2-5; D is unresolved. TRBV23-1 is known as an ORF, though its function is uncertain. The CDR3 contains 17 residues. Trimming pared 0 bases from V and 2 bases from J, leaving 16 bases between.

This sequence joins TRBV18 and TRBJ2-7; 9 bases match TRBD2. V gave up 4 bases and J gave up 2 bases; unmatched junction bases: 3. Germline loops: CDR1 KGHSH, CDR2 LQKENI. The CDR3 totals 14 residues. CDR3 in amino acids: CASSLSGSAYEQYF. The CDR3 DNA is TGTGCCAGCTCACTTAGCGGGAGCGCCTACGAGCAGTACTTC.

This chain connects TRBV10-3 to TRBJ2-2, with 10 positions matching TRBD1. The CDR3 has 14 residues. Germline assignment: CDR1 ENHRY and CDR2 SYGVKD. With V trimmed by 8 bases and J by 3 bases, 3 bases remained unmatched. CDR3 amino acids: CAIQGQGYTGELFF. CDR3 sequence (DNA): TGTGCCATCCAGGGACAGGGGTACACCGGGGAGCTGTTTTTT.

V gene TRBV5-1 combines with J gene TRBJ1-2; D may be TRBD1 (5 bases). Per germline, CDR1 SGHRS and CDR2 YFSETQ. This CDR3 contains 16 residues. With 4 bases removed from V and 0 bases from J, the gap between germline ends came to 16 bases. The CDR3 DNA sequence: TGCGCCAGCAGCCCGCAACCACGACAGACTAACTATGGCTACACCTTC. Encoded protein: CASSPQPRQTNYGYTF.

This chain joins TRBV28 and TRBJ2-3, with a possible D match to TRBD2 (6 bases). In germline, CDR1 is MDHEN, CDR2 SYDVKM. CDR3 size: 15 residues. Deletions cut 5 bases from V and 0 bases from J, with 12 bases between. CDR3: CASSRSGLSTDTQYF. Here the CDR3 DNA reads TGTGCCAGCAGTCGGAGCGGGCTAAGCACAGATACGCAGTATTTT.

The chain joins TRBV7-2 to TRBJ2-1; 8 bases fit TRBD1. This CDR3 has 15 residues. Germline CDR1 reads SGHTA; CDR2 reads FQGNSA. V was clipped by 5 bases and J by 4 bases; unmatched bases: 7. CDR3 sequence: CASSPRTGLYNEQFF. The CDR3 nucleotides read TGTGCCAGCAGCCCCCGGACAGGGCTGTACAATGAGCAGTTCTTC.

This sequence joins TRBV6-5 and TRBJ2-5, with 11 bases that match TRBD1. The J segment lost 2 bases and the V segment lost 7 bases, leaving 6 bases of the junction unmatched. This CDR3 is 15 amino acids long. Germline values: CDR1 MNHEY, CDR2 SVGAGI. CDR3 sequence: CASTRWDRGQETQYF. The CDR3 DNA is TGTGCCAGCACCCGGTGGGACAGGGGGCAAGAGACCCAGTACTTC.

V gene TRBV5-8 combines with J gene TRBJ1-1; D might be TRBD1 (5 bases). Deletions cut 0 bases from V and 1 base from J, with 10 bases between. CDR1 is SGHTS and CDR2 is YDEGEE in the germline V gene. CDR3 length equals 15 residues. For the CDR3, the DNA is TGTGCCAGCAGCTTGGGGACAAGGGGGAACACTGAAGCTTTCTTT. Translation: CASSLGTRGNTEAFF. Full variable domain (missing parts from reference TRBV5-8 and TRBJ1-1): EAGVTQSPTHLIKTRGQQATLRCSPISGHTSVYWYQQALGLGLQFLLWYDEGEERNRGNFPPRFSGRQFPNYSSELNVNALELEDSALYLCASSLGTRGNTEAFFGQGTRLTVV.

The genes are TRBV18 and TRBJ1-4, with D maybe TRBD1 (6 bases). Germline V lookup: CDR1 KGHSH, CDR2 LQKENI. V dropped 3 bases and J dropped 6 bases, with 17 bases sitting between them. The CDR3 is made up of 16 amino acids. Written as DNA, the CDR3 is TGTGCCAGCTCACCTAAGAACAGGGTTATATATGAAAAACTGTTTTTT. This gives the protein CASSPKNRVIYEKLFF.

V gene TRBV18 combines with J gene TRBJ2-1; 11 bases agree with TRBD2. This CDR3 spans 15 amino acids. The J segment lost 10 bases and the V segment lost 1 base, leaving 6 bases of the junction unmatched. The germline V gene encodes CDR1 KGHSH and CDR2 LQKENI. The DNA of the CDR3 is TGTGCCAGCTCACCACAGGGACTAGCGGTCAGGGAGCAGTTCTTC. This sequence encodes CASSPQGLAVREQFF.

The rearrangement links TRBV19 to TRBJ2-7, with TRBD1 as a possible D gene (6 bases). Germline CDR1 LNHDA, CDR2 SQIVND (reference sequence). The CDR3 runs 14 residues. Between the trimmed V and J ends, which lost 5 bases and 0 bases, there was a span of 11 bases. CDR3 nucleotides: TGTGCCAGTAGTGTGGGGGCCCCCTCCTACGAGCAGTACTTC. Its protein product is CASSVGAPSYEQYF.

The chain joins TRBV10-1 to TRBJ2-2; TRBD2 agrees at 11 bases. In germline, CDR1 is WNHNN, CDR2 SYGVQD (reference sequence). This CDR3 has 16 residues. J was trimmed by 5 bases and V by 3 bases; bases with no gene match: 5. The CDR3 here is CASSEGRLAGTGELFF. CDR3 DNA: TGCGCCAGCAGTGAAGGAAGACTAGCGGGAACCGGGGAGCTGTTTTTT.

In its sample, this clone was seen once. V gene TRBV7-2 combines with J gene TRBJ2-2; 7 positions match TRBD2. V dropped 6 bases and J dropped 5; count of bases not matched to a gene: 9. The CDR3 covers 15 residues. Germline assignment: CDR1 SGHTA and CDR2 FQGNSA. The CDR3 DNA reads TGTGCCAGCAGGAGCTCTAGCGGCGTTACCGGGGAGCTGTTTTTT. It codes for CASRSSSGVTGELFF.

The chain couples TRBV28 to TRBJ2-1; TRBD2 matches at 9 bases. This CDR3 is built from 20 residues. The germline gives CDR1 MDHEN, CDR2 SYDVKM. V was pared by 6 bases and J by 6 bases, with 24 bases of the junction left unmatched. In nucleotides, the CDR3 is TGTGCCAGCAGCACTGGGGGGCTAGCGGGAACACCACCCCCCCCCAATGAGCAGTTCTTC. Its translation: CASSTGGLAGTPPPPNEQFF.